The clone carrying this TCR beta chain was seen a handful of times. Its antigen is still unknown. This entry is derived from a study of cytomegalovirus exposure and HLA in healthy donors. Study-wide points: The availability of immune exposure information extended only to CMV serostatus.

This CDR3 is built from 15 residues. V dropped 6 bases and J dropped 1; count of bases not matched to a gene: 4. The V gene's germline CDR1 is KGHSH and CDR2 LQKENI. It was with 60 Vbeta and 13 Jbeta primers that the PCR ran. Method: immunoSEQ multiplex PCR; TCRdb's copy keeps in-frame clones and lacks some. Of fewer than 150,000 clones listed, around 70% are singletons. The chain carries TRBV18 and TRBJ2-1, with 9 positions matching TRBD1. This TCR came from a woman aged 45-60 years in good health and CMV-seropositive. The sequencing input was PBMCs. CDR3 protein: CASSLTGGSYNEQFF. CDR3 bases: TGTGCCAGCTCCCTGACAGGGGGTTCCTACAATGAGCAGTTCTTC. The entire variable domain, with the rest obtained from reference TRBV18 and TRBJ2-1, is as follows: NAGVMQNPRHLVRRRGQEARLRCSPMKGHSHVYWYRQLPEEGLKFMVYLQKENIIDESGMPKERFSAEFPKEGPSILRIQQVVRGDSAAYFCASSLTGGSYNEQFFGPGTRLTVL.